A selection of T cell receptor beta chains follows, all from one sample in a study of human T cells and chemical hapten exposure. TCRdb re-called the RACE reads through MiXCR, storing one row per CDR3 protein. The repertoire holds a few hundred thousand distinct CDR3 sequences, around 9.3% seen once, with 2% to 2.5% in the top ten. The material sequenced was whole blood, taken in connection with sensitization to the hapten diphenylcyclopropenone (DPC). These TCRs come from a woman between 40 and 55 years old with alopecia areata. Some clones in this sample may be carry-over from other donors' samples. The CDR3 runs from the conserved cysteine through the conserved F or W. The size entry is marked missing in some rows and otherwise reads once, few, many or a size class.

clone_size: NA; j_call: TRBJ2-1; v_call: TRBV6-2/TRBV6-3; cdr3_aa: CASSPTQGAYNEQFF
clone_size: NA; j_call: TRBJ1-2; v_call: TRBV6-5; cdr3_aa: CASRTGTGAGYGYTF
clone_size: NA; j_call: TRBJ2-2; v_call: TRBV27; cdr3_aa: CASSLLATGRTGELFF
clone_size: NA; j_call: TRBJ2-3; v_call: TRBV7-2; cdr3_aa: CASSLRLAGKSDTQYF
clone_size: few; j_call: TRBJ1-5; v_call: TRBV7-8; cdr3_aa: CASSLVGDPRGQPQHF
clone_size: few; j_call: TRBJ2-3; v_call: TRBV6-2/TRBV6-3; cdr3_aa: CASSYSPGRGQWTDTQYF
clone_size: NA; j_call: TRBJ2-3; v_call: TRBV6-1; cdr3_aa: CASKRNRWDTQYF
clone_size: NA; j_call: TRBJ1-1; v_call: TRBV18; cdr3_aa: CASSPIDRGETEAFF
clone_size: few; j_call: TRBJ1-2; v_call: TRBV20-1; cdr3_aa: CSAPRSAYGYTF
clone_size: few; j_call: TRBJ2-3; v_call: TRBV20-1; cdr3_aa: CSATTTSERTQYF
clone_size: NA; j_call: TRBJ2-3; v_call: TRBV4-1; cdr3_aa: CASSQPRQPLTDTQYF
clone_size: few; j_call: TRBJ2-1; v_call: TRBV18; cdr3_aa: CASSPPGGQTHEQFF
clone_size: NA; j_call: TRBJ1-1; v_call: TRBV28; cdr3_aa: CASSPRQGRAFF
clone_size: many; j_call: TRBJ2-3; v_call: TRBV9; cdr3_aa: CASSVVLAGGLDTQYF
clone_size: NA; j_call: TRBJ2-7; v_call: TRBV12-3/TRBV12-4; cdr3_aa: CASSFNSVSGRYEQYF
clone_size: few; j_call: TRBJ2-7; v_call: TRBV7-7; cdr3_aa: CASSDGLAGEQYF
clone_size: NA; j_call: TRBJ2-1; v_call: TRBV12-3/TRBV12-4; cdr3_aa: CASSGGQGALYRSYNEQFF
clone_size: NA; j_call: TRBJ2-3; v_call: TRBV6-5; cdr3_aa: CASSYSPGVGGDTQYF
clone_size: many; j_call: TRBJ2-7; v_call: TRBV27; cdr3_aa: CASSLSWGGVGEQYF
clone_size: NA; j_call: TRBJ2-1; v_call: TRBV24-1; cdr3_aa: CATSDYGTGDVNEQFF
clone_size: few; j_call: TRBJ2-7; v_call: TRBV6-1; cdr3_aa: CASSESGLSYEQYF
clone_size: NA; j_call: TRBJ2-2; v_call: TRBV4-1; cdr3_aa: CASSQDRGAGELFF
clone_size: NA; j_call: TRBJ1-5; v_call: TRBV5-6; cdr3_aa: CASSFWTGGNNQPQHF
clone_size: NA; j_call: TRBJ2-7; v_call: TRBV10-3; cdr3_aa: CAISDRGGPEEQYF
clone_size: once; j_call: TRBJ2-1; v_call: TRBV6-5; cdr3_aa: CASSYSGGRAYNEQFF
clone_size: few; j_call: TRBJ1-1; v_call: TRBV18; cdr3_aa: CASSSKGRGQAFF
clone_size: few; j_call: TRBJ1-1; v_call: TRBV28; cdr3_aa: CASLTPGTRAFF
clone_size: NA; j_call: TRBJ2-7; v_call: TRBV9; cdr3_aa: CASSVGPGGYEQYF
clone_size: few; j_call: TRBJ2-5; v_call: TRBV5-1; cdr3_aa: CASSLRFGQQETQYF
clone_size: NA; j_call: TRBJ1-1; v_call: TRBV20-1; cdr3_aa: CSARAGPMNTEAFF
clone_size: NA; j_call: TRBJ2-2; v_call: TRBV4-3; cdr3_aa: CASSLGLAGVWTGELFF
clone_size: NA; j_call: TRBJ2-1; v_call: TRBV19; cdr3_aa: CACRGSGSDEQFF
clone_size: few; j_call: TRBJ1-5; v_call: TRBV27; cdr3_aa: CASRRLGGSNQPQHF
clone_size: few; j_call: TRBJ2-3; v_call: TRBV20-1; cdr3_aa: CSARVRGTDTQYF
clone_size: few; j_call: TRBJ2-1; v_call: TRBV6-5; cdr3_aa: CASSYGLAGVKQFNEQFF
clone_size: few; j_call: TRBJ1-4; v_call: TRBV9; cdr3_aa: CASSAGGSNEKLFF
clone_size: few; j_call: TRBJ1-2; v_call: TRBV7-3; cdr3_aa: CASSPDANYGYTF
clone_size: few; j_call: TRBJ1-1; v_call: TRBV29-1; cdr3_aa: CSVRVGSEAEAFF
clone_size: many; j_call: TRBJ2-1; v_call: TRBV29-1; cdr3_aa: CSVARGDEQFF
clone_size: NA; j_call: TRBJ1-1; v_call: TRBV3-1; cdr3_aa: CASSQSSTEAFF